The present entry profiles one TCR beta chain with its context. Its antigen is unknown. No clone much larger than this one lies a single base away; base qualities are absent. The cohort comprised around 690 healthy bone marrow donors. At the time of sampling, all cohort members were nominally healthy, though unrecorded immune exposures were likely present. The donor was CMV seropositive and belonged to the group of 250 to 300 seropositive cohort members. Every donor gave a peripheral blood sample, and the peripheral blood mononuclear cells from that sample were used for TCR beta sequencing. The Qiagen DNeasy Blood Extraction Kit was used to extract genomic DNA from the blood cell samples. Library preparation employed the immunoSEQ multiplex PCR assay. For the multiplex PCR, a mixture combining 60 forward primers for TCR Vbeta segments and 13 reverse primers for TCR Jbeta segments was used. The CDR3 region of rearranged TCR beta genes was amplified from genomic DNA with a multiplex PCR assay. The Illumina HiSeq System was used to sequence the amplified TCR beta libraries as 87-base-pair reads. Processing in the source paper ran as follows. A later analysis tallied tens of millions of unique TCR beta chains across the approximately 670 repertoires, and some 10 million of those chains were shared by two or more donors. Raw reads were error-corrected and collapsed into unique sequences with a nearest-neighbor algorithm that merged closely related sequences to remove PCR and sequencing errors. Alignment of CDR3 sequences to IMGT reference sequences was used to assign V, D and J gene segments. For a sequence to be retained, a match of at least six nucleotides to both a V gene segment and a J gene segment was required. Rearrangements were classified as productive when the CDR3 lacked stop codons and remained in frame with V and J, and all other rearrangements were classified as non-productive. Following IMGT convention, CDR3 was defined as the stretch from the second conserved V-encoded cysteine up to the conserved J-encoded phenylalanine. The earlier analysis of 500 to 600 of the donors excluded sequences that lacked an unambiguous match to a single V gene segment. In an earlier analysis of approximately 560 of the donors, a V segment was called functional when productive rearrangements were above 56.7%, and segregating when the standard deviation between donors exceeded 5%. A statistical classification framework was built to diagnose cytomegalovirus status from the catalog of TCR beta chain sequences. V and J gene assignment, in a later analysis, came from comparing TCR nucleotide sequences with IMGT/GENE-DB human TR gene sequences. The TCRdist pipeline was used in a later analysis to assign CDR3 sequences and most-parsimonious VDJ recombination scenarios. A later analysis defined each TCR beta chain by its CDR3 amino acid sequence plus V-gene family, and excluded reads lacking a unique V-gene family. A later analysis removed roughly 590 highly shared, low-generation-probability nucleotide sequences to deal with suspected cross-contamination and a sequencing artifact. For each public chain, a later analysis derived a clonal expansion index from normalized ranks of inferred template counts within each repertoire. Generation probabilities in a later analysis came from a VDJ recombination model fitted to out-of-frame rearrangements, and those results were checked against IGoR. A later analysis scored TCR-TCR, TCR-HLA and TCR-CMV co-occurrence with hypergeometric tests, applying a repertoire-size bias correction to TCR pairs. False discovery rates were estimated in a later analysis by permuting HLA or CMV assignments 20 times. In a later analysis, co-occurring TCRs were grouped using DBSCAN, and TCRdist sequence similarity was added for clustering within HLA-allele-positive subsets. Co-occurrence clustering excluded repertoires with fewer than 30,000 or more than 120,000 public chains, plus five with anomalous nucleotide sharing. TCRdb re-hosts the immuneACCESS table, in-frame sequences only. Its copies lack some clones; in the studies checked, an unresolved V gene accounts for under half of them, and the cause for the rest is not known. For V, J and clone size, that table is used; D and trimming come from the DNA. In all, the sample holds around 80,000 clones, and approximately 62% of those were seen once. About 4.2% of the sample goes to the ten largest clones.

V lost 2 bases and J lost 9 bases; the stretch between them is 14 bases long. Taken from the germline V gene, the CDR1 and CDR2 loops are MNHEY and SVGAGI. Inclusive of the bounding cysteine and phenylalanine, the CDR3 is 14 residues long. The CDR3 DNA has 42 bases and is translated from base 1. This record belongs to a study of cytomegalovirus exposure and HLA in healthy donors (dated by TCRdb to 2016 to 2017). Looking at the study overall: According to an earlier analysis of around 600 of the donors, about 170 million T cells yielded 117 million unique TCR beta sequences and approximately 300 Gb of sequence data. About 310 gigabases of sequencing data and around 87 million unique TCR sequences were included in an early release covering 500 to 750 HLA-typed donors. The genetic ancestry cluster associated with self-reported Caucasian donors included around 76% of the 398 genotyped donors. The study aimed to test whether signatures of past pathogen exposure could be identified by cataloging public T cell receptors. The T cell repertoires of some 670 subjects were profiled by immunosequencing and related to cytomegalovirus serostatus. Besides the first cohort of roughly 640 subjects, a separate validation cohort made up of around 120 different subjects was used. High-throughput TCR immunosequencing, statistical association of individual TCRs with disease status, and machine learning were combined to predict cytomegalovirus infection status. A later analysis re-examined previously published TCR beta repertoires from more than 600 donors and added high-resolution HLA genotyping to investigate patterns of TCR occurrence. In the later analysis, no new phenotypic data were used to find candidate immune exposures; instead, reliance was placed on TCR beta sequences and their occurrence across donors. An earlier analysis of roughly 580 of the donors used high-throughput TCR beta sequencing to judge whether each TCR beta V gene segment behaved as functional or pseudogenic. Donor age, sex, ethnicity and CMV serostatus were collected together with the repertoire data. In a later genetic analysis, genome-wide SNP genotypes for about three fifths of the roughly 670 donors were used, and that subset was treated as a discovery cohort. Every repertoire in the discovery cohort had been generated on one and the same sequencing platform. HLA typing included class I and class II loci at four-digit resolution. The number of typed donors differed by locus: 629-630 for A, B, C, DRB1 and DQB1; roughly 510 for DQA1; 606 for DPA1; and around 470 for DPB1. Roughly 5 DR-DQ haplotypes were treated as single units for association and clustering because of strong linkage in the cohort. Among some 410 genotyped donors of the cohort, an average of approximately 240,000 unique TCR beta nucleotide sequences was sequenced per donor, of which 15% to 20% were non-productive. The paper as a whole reports these results and caveats: According to a later genetic analysis, donors in an Asian-associated ancestry cluster had fewer N-insertions in productive TCRs than the approximately 690-donor mean. An association between a missense DCLRE1C variant and V-gene and J-gene trimming of TCR beta chains was found in a later genetic analysis and replicated in an independent cohort. HLA typing was unavailable for some donors at each locus, so association tests used only the typed subset. According to a later analysis, most CMV-associated TCR beta chains appeared to be HLA-restricted, and the HLA associations seemed to be driven largely by CMV exposure. A later analysis reported that several top co-occurrence clusters appeared linked to parvovirus B19, influenza, CMV and Epstein-Barr virus. Most TCR sequences were observed very rarely across donors, whereas some public TCRs were present in many individuals. In both the original and validation cohorts, the classifier was reported to diagnose cytomegalovirus status with high specificity and sensitivity. Linkage disequilibrium might explain the correlated functional status among segregating V segments, but an unknown experimental factor could not be excluded. In a later analysis, HLA-associated TCR beta chains were found to be more clonally expanded and to have lower generation probabilities than equally common non-associated chains. A further reported finding was that TCR beta sequences accurately predicted the HLA-A and HLA-B alleles for most subjects in the first cohort. According to a later analysis, TCR association rates differed among HLA loci, with DRB1 alleles showing the most associated TCRs and HLA-C alleles showing the fewest. The study listed 164 TCR beta chains as associated with cytomegalovirus. The sequencing pipeline was judged likely to have produced a cluster of highly shared sequence variants as a technical artifact. Sequencing depth was assumed to be roughly uniform across donors in the presence/absence analyses, though that assumption may not hold. This cohort had only TCR beta chains sequenced, and the lack of alpha or paired-chain data limited which features could be detected. The earlier analysis of approximately 540 of the donors excluded fewer than 20 rarely observed V segments, including chromosome 9 orphons, because counts were too low. The only immune exposure information available for the cohort was CMV serostatus. Assigning TCR associations to individual alleles was difficult when HLA alleles, especially DR and DQ, strongly co-occurred. The authors suggested that the approach could potentially be generalized to other disease states and immunological phenotypes. In an earlier analysis of around 600 of the donors, most TCR beta V segments were observed in productive rearrangements about 90% or about 30% of the time, broadly matching IMGT annotations. The 87-base-pair reads could not distinguish some IMGT-functional V segments, including TRBV6-2 and TRBV6-3, so those segments were excluded. Specific HLA alleles were associated with 15,000 to 20,000 TCR beta sequences at a false discovery rate of 0.05 in a later analysis. In vitro tests confirmed that a few of the cytomegalovirus-associated TCR beta chains recognize cytomegalovirus antigens.

This receptor was taken from a male donor in good health and CMV-seropositive. The sample taken for sequencing was PBMCs. The V and J genes are TRBV6-5 and TRBJ1-3; a weak D assignment points to TRBD1 (5 bases agree). Here is the DNA: TGTGCCAGCAGTTACGGTCAGGGCGTGGGCACCATATATTTT. Protein translation: CASSYGQGVGTIYF.